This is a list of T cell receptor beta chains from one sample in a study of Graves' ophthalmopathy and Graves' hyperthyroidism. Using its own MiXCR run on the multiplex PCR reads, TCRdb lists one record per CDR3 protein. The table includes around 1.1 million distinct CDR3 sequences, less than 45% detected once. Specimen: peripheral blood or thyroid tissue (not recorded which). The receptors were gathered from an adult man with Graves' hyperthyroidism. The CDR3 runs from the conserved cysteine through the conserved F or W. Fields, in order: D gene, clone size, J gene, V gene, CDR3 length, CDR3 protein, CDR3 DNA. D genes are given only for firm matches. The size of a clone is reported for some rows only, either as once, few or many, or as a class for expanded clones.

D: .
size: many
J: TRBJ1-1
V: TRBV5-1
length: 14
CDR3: CASSMNTMNTEAFF
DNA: TGCGCCAGCAGTATGAACACCATGAACACTGAAGCTTTCTTT

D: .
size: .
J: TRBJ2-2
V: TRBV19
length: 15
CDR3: CASTPGGTVLGELFF
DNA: TGTGCCAGTACCCCCGGCGGGACGGTCCTGGGGGAGCTGTTTTTT

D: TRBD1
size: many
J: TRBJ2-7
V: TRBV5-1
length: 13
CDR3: CASKPGTGGEQYF
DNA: TGCGCCAGCAAACCCGGGACAGGGGGCGAGCAGTACTTC

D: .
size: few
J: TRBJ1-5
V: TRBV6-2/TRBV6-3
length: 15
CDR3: CASSWSLQGDQPQHF
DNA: TGTGCCAGCAGTTGGTCTTTGCAGGGCGATCAGCCCCAGCATTTT

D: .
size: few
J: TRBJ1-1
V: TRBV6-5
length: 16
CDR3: CASWGLRGLGTTEAFF
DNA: TGTGCCAGCTGGGGACTGAGAGGCCTGGGGACGACTGAAGCTTTCTTT

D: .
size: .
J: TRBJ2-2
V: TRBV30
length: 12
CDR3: CAWTRLTGELFF
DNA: TGTGCCTGGACGAGACTCACCGGGGAGCTGTTTTTT

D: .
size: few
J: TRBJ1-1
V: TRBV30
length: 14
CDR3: CAWSPRTARAEAFF
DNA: TGTGCCTGGAGTCCGCGGACAGCGAGGGCTGAAGCTTTCTTT

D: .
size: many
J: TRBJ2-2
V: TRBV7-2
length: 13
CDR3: CASSLVVDGELFF
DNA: TGTGCCAGCAGCTTAGTCGTTGACGGGGAGCTGTTTTTT

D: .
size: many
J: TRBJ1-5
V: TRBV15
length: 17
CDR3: CATSRDGITGENQPQHF
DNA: TGTGCCACCAGCAGAGATGGGATAACAGGAGAAAATCAGCCCCAGCATTTT

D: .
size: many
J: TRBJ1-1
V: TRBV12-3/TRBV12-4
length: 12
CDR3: CASRIDASEAFF
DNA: TGTGCCAGCAGGATCGATGCCTCTGAAGCTTTCTTT